The source of this T cell receptor beta chain is a study of T cell responses to AZD1222 COVID-19 vaccine. Study-wide results and caveats: After two AZD1222 doses, spike-specific TCR breadth and depth rose versus day 0. Epitopes outside B.1.351 and B.1.1.7 mutated regions reportedly drew nearly half of spike TCRs.

Profiled with immunoSEQ multiplex PCR; TCRdb holds only in-frame clones, not every one. The repertoire has around 78,000 clones, around four fifths of them found once; the top ten carry about 3.1%. Germline V CDR1 and CDR2: SGHAT, FQNNGV. This CDR3 has 14 amino acids. With 5 bases clipped from V and 4 bases from J, the junction kept 6 bases outside the gene matches. With respect to this clone: No antigen is known for it.

The sample consisted of peripheral blood, taken on day 0 of AZD1222 vaccination. V gene TRBV11-2 combines with J gene TRBJ2-5; 8 bases agree with TRBD2. The TCR sequence derives from an adult in good health. In nucleotides, the CDR3 is TGTGCCAGCAGCCGGGGGGGAGGCGGAGAGACCCAGTACTTC. It is translated as CASSRGGGGETQYF.